This T cell receptor beta chain was recorded in a study of Ad26.COV2.S vaccination and SARS-CoV-2 variants. Clones were read by immunoSEQ multiplex PCR, and TCRdb kept only the in-frame ones, dropping some. The sample records about 350,000 clones, roughly nine tenths being singletons. V lost 1 base and J lost 9, with 4 bases in between. This CDR3 is 11 amino acids long. Germline CDR1 reads LGHNA; CDR2 reads YSLEER. Regarding treatment: some 19 received Ad26.COV2.S at low or high dose, single or two shots; roughly five received placebo; per-sample allocation not given. It was on day 63 after the first vaccine or placebo injection that samples were taken.

This sequence joins TRBV4-3 and TRBJ2-1; unclear D gene. The specimen comprised peripheral blood, sampled in a trial of Ad26.COV2.S vaccine versus placebo. This clonotype was sampled from a person aged 18-65 years who received the Ad26.COV2.S COVID-19 vaccine or a placebo. The DNA for the CDR3 is TGCGCCAGCAGCCAAGTGGGTGAGCAGTTCTTC. Protein sequence: CASSQVGEQFF.